One and the same sample provided the 11 T cell receptor beta chains below, sequenced in a study of CD8 T cells in ankylosing spondylitis (dated 2017 in TCRdb). Libraries were built with 5' RACE. Sequenced using an Illumina HiSeq 2500. In-frame beta chains were kept once TCRdb had trimmed the public reads at Q25 with fastp and called clones with MiXCR. For every CDR3 protein sequence, its rows merge into one entry that carries the most common genes and DNA. Across this sample there are fewer than 650,000 distinct CDR3 sequences, with roughly an eighth seen only once. Together, the top ten hold about 6.5% of the sample. The antigens these receptors bind are not known. Points the paper makes about the study in general: A TCR beta motif made up of several highly homologous amino acid variants appeared to be characteristic of blood from ankylosing spondylitis patients.

The material sequenced was blood, either unsorted or a sorted T cell fraction (not recorded which). These receptor sequences come from a male donor with ankylosing spondylitis.

This clonotype came up a few times. This chain connects TRBV29-1 to TRBJ1-5, with D uncertain. V lost 0 bases to trimming and J lost 7 bases, with 4 bases between them. The V gene's germline CDR1 is SQVTM and CDR2 ANQGSEA. The CDR3 extends over 11 amino acids. The CDR3 here is CSVEEVQPQHF. The CDR3 nucleotides are TGCAGCGTTGAAGAGGTACAGCCCCAGCATTTT.

The rearrangement uses TRBV10-3 and TRBJ1-3, with D perhaps TRBD1 (5 bases). This CDR3 has 15 residues. Trimming removed 10 bases from V and 3 bases from J, with 19 bases in between. Germline CDR1 is ENHRY and CDR2 is SYGVKD. The CDR3 is CATQEFDRLGNTIYF. The CDR3 bases are TGTGCCACACAGGAGTTTGACAGACTTGGAAACACCATATATTTT.

This sequence joins TRBV20-1 and TRBJ1-1; D unresolved. Germline CDR1 and CDR2: DFQATT and SNEGSKA (reference sequence). Trimming took off 8 bases at V and 1 base at J, with 17 bases between the two ends. The CDR3 covers 14 residues. The CDR3 DNA sequence: TGCAGTACGAACTACAAGGTGGGGAACACTGAAGCTTTCTTT. Translating gives CSTNYKVGNTEAFF.

This clonotype showed up just a few times. This chain joins TRBV20-1 and TRBJ2-1, with 7 bases that match TRBD2. After removal of 0 bases from V and 7 bases from J, the junction contained 9 bases not matched to a gene. CDR1 is DFQATT and CDR2 is SNEGSKA in the germline V gene (reference sequence). CDR3 length equals 15 residues. CDR3 nucleotides: TGCAGTGCTAGAGAAACTAGCGCGACAGAGAATGAGCAGTTCTTC. It is translated as CSARETSATENEQFF.

The rearrangement joins TRBV3-1 to TRBJ1-1; 12 nucleotides line up with TRBD1. Germline CDR1 and CDR2: LGHDT and YNNKEL (reference sequence). V dropped 6 bases and J dropped 6; count of bases not matched to a gene: 11. CDR3 length: 16 residues. DNA of the CDR3: TGTGCCAGCAGGCTCCGGGACAGGGGGCGATGGTCTGAAGCTTTCTTT. It specifies CASRLRDRGRWSEAFF. Based on the CDR3 plus reference TRBV3-1 and TRBJ1-1, the full variable domain is DTAVSQTPKYLVTQMGNDKSIKCEQNLGHDTMYWYKQDSKKFLKIMFSYNNKELIINETVPNRFSPKSPDKAHLNLHINSLELGDSAVYFCASRLRDRGRWSEAFFGQGTRLTVV.

This chain links TRBV2 with TRBJ1-6, with 10 bases lining up with TRBD1. The CDR3 consists of 14 residues. Germline values: CDR1 SNHLY, CDR2 FYNNEI. V trimming: 6 bases; J trimming: 9 bases; junction bases outside the gene matches: 5. The CDR3 region has the DNA TGTGCCAGCAGCCGACAGGGGGCGAGTTCACCCCTCCACTTT. It codes for CASSRQGASSPLHF. The variable domain in full, completed from reference TRBV2 and TRBJ1-6, reads EPEVTQTPSHQVTQMGQEVILRCVPISNHLYFYWYRQILGQKVEFLVSFYNNEISEKSEIFDDQFSVERPDGSNFTLKIRSTKLEDSAMYFCASSRQGASSPLHFGNGTRLTVT.

The table lists this clonotype with a few counts. The rearrangement uses TRBV24-1 and TRBJ2-1, with D possibly TRBD2 on 6 matching bases. V lost 5 bases, J lost 4 bases, and 8 bases lay in between. Germline CDR1 KGHDR, CDR2 SFDVKD. This CDR3 is 13 amino acids long. CDR3 DNA: TGTGCCACCAGTGCTGGGACTTACAATGAGCAGTTCTTC. Amino acid sequence: CATSAGTYNEQFF.

This clonotype was observed a few times. V is TRBV5-5 and J is TRBJ2-7; 9 nucleotides align to TRBD2. V gave up 0 bases and J gave up 2 bases; unmatched junction bases: 9. Germline V gives CDR1 SGHKS, CDR2 YYEKEE (reference sequence). This CDR3 is built from 17 residues. The CDR3 here is CASSLASGNLLAYEQYF. The CDR3, as DNA: TGTGCCAGCAGCTTGGCTAGCGGGAATCTGCTCGCCTACGAGCAGTACTTC.

A few counts support this clonotype. The V and J genes are TRBV9 and TRBJ2-3, with a weak D call TRBD1 (6 bases). In germline, CDR1 is SGDLS, CDR2 YYNGEE. Between the trimmed V and J ends, which lost 3 bases and 3 bases, there was a span of 17 bases. The CDR3 length is 16 residues. The CDR3 region is CASSATGSVVTDTQYF. For the CDR3, the DNA is TGTGCCAGCAGCGCTACAGGGTCGGTGGTGACAGATACGCAGTATTTT.

This sequence joins TRBV12-3 or TRBV12-4 and TRBJ1-2; unclear D gene. The CDR3 spans 11 residues. V was trimmed by 7 bases and J by 8 bases, leaving 11 bases between them. CDR3 sequence reads: CASTLAHGYTF. The CDR3 nucleotides are TGTGCCAGCACCCTCGCCCACGGCTACACCTTC.

The CDR3 spells CASSLAGAEKLFF. CDR3 bases: TGCGCCAGCAGCTTGGCCGGGGCGGAAAAACTGTTTTTT. The chain couples TRBV5-1 to TRBJ1-4, with D possibly matching TRBD1 (5 bases). This CDR3 has 13 amino acids. CDR1 is SGHRS, CDR2 YFSETQ, per germline. Trimming removed 0 bases at V and 8 bases at J, with 8 bases between.